This TCR beta chain was obtained from a study of T cell responses to AZD1222 COVID-19 vaccine. Study results and limitations: Spike-specific TCR depth and breadth grew after two AZD1222 doses. Clonal diversity was possibly underestimated; the donors were predominantly white British and more often female. At study baseline, merely roughly 6 AZD1222 recipients were seropositive.

This CDR3 region has 18 residues. Trimming took 2 bases from V and 5 from J; bases not matched to a gene: 16. Germline assignment: CDR1 SEHNR and CDR2 FQNEAQ (reference sequence). Clones were sequenced by immunoSEQ multiplex PCR, and TCRdb holds only the in-frame ones, with some missing. The table has about 21,000 clones, approximately 80% seen once. As for this clone: Its antigen is as yet unknown.

The sequencing here drew on peripheral blood, taken on day 0 of AZD1222 vaccination. The receptor comes from an adult in good health. The V call is TRBV7-9, the J call TRBJ2-5, with TRBD1 matching 8 bases. The CDR3 region has the DNA TGTGCCAGCAGCTTATCCTCGAACAGGGGGTTTGGGCATGAGACCCAGTACTTC. It encodes CASSLSSNRGFGHETQYF.